Described below is a single T cell receptor beta chain sequence and its context. Assay: immunoSEQ multiplex PCR; the TCRdb copy retains only in-frame clones and omits some. This sample has about 140,000 clones, with approximately 80% found just once. CDR1 SGHTA and CDR2 FQGNSA come from the germline V gene. Trimming pared 4 bases from V and 7 bases from J, leaving 14 bases between. CDR3 length equals 14 residues. This entry is derived from a study of blood T cell repertoires in COVID-19. This TCR derives from a human donor in a cohort sampled during active COVID-19. Source material: peripheral blood. This chain uses TRBV7-2 with TRBJ2-1; perhaps TRBD2 as D (6 bases). CDR3 sequence (DNA): TGTGCCAGCAGCTGGGCTAGCGTCGCTAATGAGCAGTTCTTC. Its translation: CASSWASVANEQFF.